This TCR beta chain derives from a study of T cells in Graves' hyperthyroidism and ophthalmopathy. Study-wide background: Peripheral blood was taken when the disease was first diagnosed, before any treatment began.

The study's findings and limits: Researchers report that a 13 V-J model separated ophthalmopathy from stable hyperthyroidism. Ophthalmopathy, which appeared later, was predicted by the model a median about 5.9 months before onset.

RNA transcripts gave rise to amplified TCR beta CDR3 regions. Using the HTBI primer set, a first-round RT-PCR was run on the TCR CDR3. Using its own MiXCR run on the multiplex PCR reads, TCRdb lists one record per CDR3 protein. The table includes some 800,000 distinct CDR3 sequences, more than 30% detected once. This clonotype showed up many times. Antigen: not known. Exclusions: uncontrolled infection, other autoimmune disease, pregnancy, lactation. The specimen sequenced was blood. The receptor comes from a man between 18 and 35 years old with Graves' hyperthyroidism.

The CDR3 DNA follows: TGTGCCAGTACCTTGGGGCGGGGGACCATCTCTGGGGCCAACGTCCTGACTTTC. Protein sequence: CASTLGRGTISGANVLTF. The chain recombines TRBV19 with TRBJ2-6; TRBD2 matches at 7 bases. Germline-derived CDR1 and CDR2 are LNHDA and SQIVND (reference sequence). Germline trimming cut 7 bases from V and 0 bases from J; bases unmatched to any gene: 12. This CDR3 is built from 18 residues.